Listed here are 11 T cell receptor beta chains from one sample, sequenced in a study of EBV T-cell therapy then PD-1 blockade in nasopharyngeal carcinoma. Their antigen targets remain unknown. Treatment reported: AdE1-LMPpoly-expanded autologous EBV-specific T-cell therapy followed by anti-PD-1 nivolumab. Measured with immunoSEQ multiplex PCR; TCRdb has only the in-frame clones, and not every one. The sample carries about 17,000 clones, approximately 83% recorded once. The sample was CD8+ T cells from blood, taken at day 0 from a patient whose treatment included autologous EBV-specific T cells and nivolumab. The origin of the receptors is a man between 40 and 49 years old with nasopharyngeal carcinoma.

V is TRBV6-4 and J is TRBJ1-1; weak D call: TRBD1 (5 bases). This CDR3 is 13 amino acids long. V was pared by 3 bases and J by 2 bases, with 7 bases between. Per the germline V gene, CDR1 is MRHNA and CDR2 is SNTAGT. The CDR3 coding sequence is TGTGCCAGCAGTGATACAGGTAACACTGAAGCTTTCTTT. Protein sequence: CASSDTGNTEAFF.

This chain uses TRBV25-1 with TRBJ1-3; no clear D. Germline assignment: CDR1 MGHDK and CDR2 SYGVNS. The V and J ends lost 4 bases and 5 bases respectively, with 12 bases between them. CDR3 length equals 14 residues. CDR3 sequence reads: CASSGPGRRNTIYF. The CDR3 DNA sequence: TGTGCCAGCAGTGGACCGGGCCGTAGAAACACCATATATTTT. Based on the CDR3 plus reference TRBV25-1 and TRBJ1-3, the full variable domain is EADIYQTPRYLVIGTGKKITLECSQTMGHDKMYWYQQDPGMELHLIHYSYGVNSTEKGDLSSESTVSRIRTEHFPLTLESARPSHTSQYLCASSGPGRRNTIYFGEGSWLTVV.

As regards this clone: The sample has other DNA sequences that encode this CDR3 too. The chain uses TRBV19 and TRBJ1-4; 10 nucleotides align to TRBD1. The trim removed 7 bases at V and 5 bases at J, leaving 10 bases unmatched. Germline V gene lookup returns CDR1 LNHDA and CDR2 SQIVND (reference sequence). CDR3 length: 16 amino acids. Here the CDR3 reads CASKGDRGKANEKLFF. The CDR3 DNA follows: TGTGCCAGTAAGGGGGACAGGGGAAAGGCCAATGAAAAACTGTTTTTT.

This rearrangement joins TRBV29-1 to TRBJ2-6; D is unresolved. V shed 3 bases and J shed 0 bases, with 6 bases lying between them. This CDR3 spans 14 amino acids. CDR1 and CDR2 (germline): SQVTM, ANQGSEA. The CDR3 DNA reads as TGCAGCGTTGAGCTTGTCTCTGGGGCCAACGTCCTGACTTTC. Translated: CSVELVSGANVLTF. The variable domain in full, completed from reference TRBV29-1 and TRBJ2-6, reads SAVISQKPSRDICQRGTSLTIQCQVDSQVTMMFWYRQQPGQSLTLIATANQGSEATYESGFVIDKFPISRPNLTFSTLTVSNMSPEDSSIYLCSVELVSGANVLTFGAGSRLTVL.

The table lists this clone with a count of one. The gene calls are TRBV5-4 and TRBJ1-3; the match to TRBD1 covers 10 bases. CDR3 length: 17 amino acids. The junction had 4 bases not matched to a gene; V was cut back by 1 base and J by 0 bases. Per germline, CDR1 SGHNT and CDR2 YYREEE (reference sequence). Here the CDR3 DNA reads TGTGCCAGCAGCTTGATGACAGGGGGCCACTCTGGAAACACCATATATTTT. This codes for CASSLMTGGHSGNTIYF.

The chain joins TRBV2 to TRBJ1-2; no clear D. Germline V CDR1 and CDR2: SNHLY, FYNNEI. The CDR3 loop spans 14 amino acids. V was cut by 6 bases and J by 0 bases, with 11 bases left in between. In DNA, the CDR3 is TGTGCCAGCAGCGCCAGAGTACCTAACTATGGCTACACCTTC. Protein: CASSARVPNYGYTF.

J is TRBJ2-4 and V is TRBV3-1 (or the pseudogene TRBV3-2); 7 positions agree with TRBD1. Germline V CDR1 and CDR2: LGHDT, YNNKEL (reference sequence). J gave up 4 bases and V 4 bases, and 4 bases lay outside the gene matches. There are 14 residues in the CDR3. CDR3 nucleotide sequence: TGTGCCAGCAGCCCGCGGACAGGTAAAAACATTCAGTACTTC. Its translation is CASSPRTGKNIQYF.

The chain carries TRBV9 and TRBJ1-5; TRBD1 aligns across 9 bases. CDR1 is SGDLS, CDR2 YYNGEE, per germline. The CDR3 runs to 14 residues. The V and J ends lost 3 bases and 11 bases, in that order; junction bases with no gene match: 9. For the CDR3, the DNA is TGTGCCAGCAGCGCCGGACAGGGGAGTTGGGCCCAGCATTTT. It is translated as CASSAGQGSWAQHF.

This clone was observed once. The J gene is TRBJ2-1, the V gene TRBV5-6; D is ambiguous. V was clipped by 2 bases and J by 8 bases, with 11 bases between them. CDR1 and CDR2 (germline): SGHDT, YYEEEE. CDR3 length: 13 amino acids. The CDR3 nucleotides read TGTGCCAGCAGCTTAACCCCCAAGCATGAGCAGTTCTTC. Protein product: CASSLTPKHEQFF.

This clone was counted only a few times. This rearrangement joins TRBV10-1 to TRBJ2-1, with D unresolved. Deletions cut 4 bases from V and 7 bases from J, with 5 bases between. Germline lookup yields CDR1 WNHNN and CDR2 SYGVQD (reference sequence). This CDR3 is built from 11 residues. CDR3 in amino acids: CASSGINEQFF. DNA of the CDR3: TGCGCCAGCAGTGGGATAAATGAGCAGTTCTTC.

The V call is TRBV9, the J call TRBJ2-1; perhaps TRBD2 as D (7 bases). This CDR3 is 15 amino acids long. Trimming pared 4 bases from V and 6 bases from J, leaving 17 bases between. Germline CDR1 is SGDLS and CDR2 is YYNGEE. The CDR3 DNA sequence: TGTGCCAGCAGCCCAGTGGGGGGGGCCGGCAATGAGCAGTTCTTC. This translates into CASSPVGGAGNEQFF.